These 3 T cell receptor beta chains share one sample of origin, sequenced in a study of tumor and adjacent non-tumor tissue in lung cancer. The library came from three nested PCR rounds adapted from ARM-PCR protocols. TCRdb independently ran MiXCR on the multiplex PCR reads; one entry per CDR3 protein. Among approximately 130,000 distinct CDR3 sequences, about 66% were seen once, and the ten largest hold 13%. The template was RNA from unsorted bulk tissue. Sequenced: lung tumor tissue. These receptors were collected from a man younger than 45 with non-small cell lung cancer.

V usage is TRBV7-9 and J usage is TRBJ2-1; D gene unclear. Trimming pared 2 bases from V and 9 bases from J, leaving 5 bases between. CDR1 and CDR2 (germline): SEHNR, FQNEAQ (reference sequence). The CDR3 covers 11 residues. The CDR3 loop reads CASSLQREQFF. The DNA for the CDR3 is TGTGCCAGCAGCTTACAGCGTGAGCAGTTCTTC.

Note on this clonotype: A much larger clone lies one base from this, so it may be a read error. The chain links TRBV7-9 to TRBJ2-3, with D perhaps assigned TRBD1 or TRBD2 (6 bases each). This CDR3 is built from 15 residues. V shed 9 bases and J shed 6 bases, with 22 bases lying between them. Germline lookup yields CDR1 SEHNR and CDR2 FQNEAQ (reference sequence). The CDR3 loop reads CARSPTWGAGDTQYF. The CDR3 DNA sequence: TGTGCCAGGAGCCCTACCTGGGGGGCCGGGGATACGCAGTATTTT.

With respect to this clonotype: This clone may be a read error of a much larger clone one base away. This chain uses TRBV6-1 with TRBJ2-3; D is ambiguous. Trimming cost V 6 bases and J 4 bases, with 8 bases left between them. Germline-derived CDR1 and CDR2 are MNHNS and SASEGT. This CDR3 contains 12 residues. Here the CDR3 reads CASSVVADTQYF. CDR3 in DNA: TGTGCCAGCAGCGTAGTCGCAGATACGCAGTATTTT.